This note documents a single T cell receptor (beta chain) sequence. These data come from a study of technical replicates of blood from a few donors. Germline V CDR1 and CDR2: SQVTM, ANQGSEA. The V gene lost 7 bases and the J gene lost 10 bases, with 14 bases spanning the gap. The CDR3 has 11 amino acids. Libraries were prepared by immunoSEQ multiplex PCR; TCRdb keeps only in-frame clonotypes and omits some of them. This sample yields over 85,000 clones, of which around 96% are seen a single time; roughly 0.35% belongs to the top ten. Sample: T cells isolated from PBMCs. The V and J genes are TRBV29-1 and TRBJ2-1; D is perhaps TRBD2 (6 bases). This clonotype was sampled from a human donor in good health. The CDR3 reads CSAVRGGEQFF. CDR3 DNA: TGCAGCGCCGTTAGGGGAGGCGAGCAGTTCTTC.